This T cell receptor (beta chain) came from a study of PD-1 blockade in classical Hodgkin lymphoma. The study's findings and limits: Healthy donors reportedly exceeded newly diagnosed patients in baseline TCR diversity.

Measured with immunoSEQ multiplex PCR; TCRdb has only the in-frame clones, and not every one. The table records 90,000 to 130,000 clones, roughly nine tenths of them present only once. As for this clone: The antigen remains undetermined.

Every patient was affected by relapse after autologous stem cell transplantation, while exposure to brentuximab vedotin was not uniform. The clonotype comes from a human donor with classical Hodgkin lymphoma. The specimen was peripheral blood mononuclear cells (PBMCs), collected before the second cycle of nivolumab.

The CDR3 DNA is TGTGCCAGCAGTTACTCGGGATGGAGCTCCTACGAGCAGTACTTC. This codes for CASSYSGWSSYEQYF. V and J are TRBV6-5 and TRBJ2-7; D ambiguous. Deletions cut 0 bases from V and 0 bases from J, with 9 bases between. In germline, CDR1 is MNHEY, CDR2 SVGAGI. The CDR3 extends over 15 amino acids.